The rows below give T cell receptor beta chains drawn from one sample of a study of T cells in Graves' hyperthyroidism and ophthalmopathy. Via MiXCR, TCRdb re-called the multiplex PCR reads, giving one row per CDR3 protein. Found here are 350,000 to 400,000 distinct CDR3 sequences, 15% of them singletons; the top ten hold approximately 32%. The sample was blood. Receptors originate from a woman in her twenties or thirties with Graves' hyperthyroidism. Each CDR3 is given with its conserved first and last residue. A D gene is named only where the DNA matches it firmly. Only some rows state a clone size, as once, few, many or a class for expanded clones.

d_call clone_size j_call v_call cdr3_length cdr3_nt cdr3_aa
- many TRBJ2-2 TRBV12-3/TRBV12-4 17 TGTGCCACCACCCTGCGTAGTACTTCGGGGCGGGGCGGGGAGCTGTTTTTT CATTLRSTSGRGGELFF
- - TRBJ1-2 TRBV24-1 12 TGTGCCACCAGTGACACGCTCTATGGCTACACCTTC CATSDTLYGYTF
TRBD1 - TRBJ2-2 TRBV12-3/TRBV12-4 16 TGTGCCAGCGGGGGACAGGGTAGTTGGAACACCGGGGAGCTGTTTTTT CASGGQGSWNTGELFF
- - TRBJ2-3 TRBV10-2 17 TGCGCCAGCAGTGAGTCTGGGACGCAGGGAGTCACAGATACGCAGTATTTT CASSESGTQGVTDTQYF
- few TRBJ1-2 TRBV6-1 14 TGTGCCAGCAGTCGGGACAAAAGAAACTATGGCTACACCTTC CASSRDKRNYGYTF
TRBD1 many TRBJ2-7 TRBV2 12 TGTGCCGGAGGACAGGTAGTCGACGAGCAGTACTTC CAGGQVVDEQYF
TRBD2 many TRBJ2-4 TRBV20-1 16 TGCAGTGCTACCGGGACTAGCGGGGCCGGCAGGGACATTCAGTACTTC CSATGTSGAGRDIQYF
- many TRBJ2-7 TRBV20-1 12 TGCAGGGCCCGGGGCAGGATCTACGAGCAGTACTTC CRARGRIYEQYF
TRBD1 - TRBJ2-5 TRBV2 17 TGTGCCAGCAGTGTGGGGGGTCAGGGGGCGATCGTCGAGACCCAGTACTTC CASSVGGQGAIVETQYF
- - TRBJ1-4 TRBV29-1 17 TGCAGCGTTCGGGTGTTGGGGGCGATGGGAGTTTCTGAAAAACTGTTTTTT CSVRVLGAMGVSEKLFF
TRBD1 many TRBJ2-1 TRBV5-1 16 TGCGCCAGCAGCCGCGTACAGGGGAAGGGGTACAATGAGCAGTTCTTC CASSRVQGKGYNEQFF
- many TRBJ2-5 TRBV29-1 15 TGCAGCGTCCACCTCGCGACAGGGAGGCAAGAGACCCAGTACTTC CSVHLATGRQETQYF
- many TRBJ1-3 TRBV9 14 TGTGCCAGCAGCGCGATGGGTTCTGGAAACACCATATATTTT CASSAMGSGNTIYF
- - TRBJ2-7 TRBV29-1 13 TGCAGCGTTGCTACAACCTCAAACTACGAGCAGTACTTC CSVATTSNYEQYF
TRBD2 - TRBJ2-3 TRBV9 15 TGTGCCAGCAGCGGCCGGGGGGGGAGTCCAGATACGCAGTATTTT CASSGRGGSPDTQYF
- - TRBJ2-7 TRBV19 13 TGTGCCAGTAGTAAAGACAGAGACTACGAGCAGTACTTC CASSKDRDYEQYF
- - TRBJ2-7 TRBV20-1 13 TGCAGTGCTAGTATCAGTGTTTCCTACGAGCAGTACTTC CSASISVSYEQYF
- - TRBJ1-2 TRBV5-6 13 TGTGCCAGCAGCTTACGGGACATCGGACGCTACACCTTC CASSLRDIGRYTF
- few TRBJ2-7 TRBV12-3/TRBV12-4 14 TGTGCCAGCAGTTTTGGCCAGCACTCCTACGAGCAGTACTTC CASSFGQHSYEQYF
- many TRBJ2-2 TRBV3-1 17 TGTGCCAGCAGCCTCTCTGTCCGGACTCTAAACACCGGGGAGCTGTTTTTT CASSLSVRTLNTGELFF